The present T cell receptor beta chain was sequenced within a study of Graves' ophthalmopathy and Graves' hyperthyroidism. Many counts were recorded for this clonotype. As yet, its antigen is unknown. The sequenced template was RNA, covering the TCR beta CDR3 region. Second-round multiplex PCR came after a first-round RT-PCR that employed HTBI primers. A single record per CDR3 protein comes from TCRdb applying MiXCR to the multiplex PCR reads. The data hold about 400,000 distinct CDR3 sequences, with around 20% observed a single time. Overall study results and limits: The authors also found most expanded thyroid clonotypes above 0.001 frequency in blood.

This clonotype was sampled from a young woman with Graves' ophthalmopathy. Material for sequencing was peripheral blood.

CDR3 in DNA: TGCAGCCTCGGACAGGGCGGCGAGACCCAGTACTTC. This sequence encodes CSLGQGGETQYF. V usage is TRBV29-1 and J usage is TRBJ2-5; 8 bases match TRBD1. V gave up 8 bases and J gave up 5 bases; unmatched junction bases: 7. In germline, CDR1 is SQVTM, CDR2 ANQGSEA. This CDR3 has 12 residues.